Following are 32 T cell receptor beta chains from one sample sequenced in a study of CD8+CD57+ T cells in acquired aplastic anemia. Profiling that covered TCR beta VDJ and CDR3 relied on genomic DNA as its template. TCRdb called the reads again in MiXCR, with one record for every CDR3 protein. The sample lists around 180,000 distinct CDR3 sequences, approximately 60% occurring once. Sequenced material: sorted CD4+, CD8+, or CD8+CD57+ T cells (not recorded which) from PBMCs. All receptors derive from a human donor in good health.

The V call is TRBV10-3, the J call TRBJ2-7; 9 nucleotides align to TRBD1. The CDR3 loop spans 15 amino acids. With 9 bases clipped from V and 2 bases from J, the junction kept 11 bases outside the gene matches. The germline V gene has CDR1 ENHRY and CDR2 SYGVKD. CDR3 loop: CAIVESGTGTYEQYF. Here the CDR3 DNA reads TGTGCCATTGTAGAATCCGGGACAGGGACCTACGAGCAGTACTTC.

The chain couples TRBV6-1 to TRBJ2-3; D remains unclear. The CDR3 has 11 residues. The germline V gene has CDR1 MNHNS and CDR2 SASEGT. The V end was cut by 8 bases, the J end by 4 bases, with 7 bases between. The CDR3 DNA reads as TGTGCCAGCTTGAACGCAGATACGCAGTATTTT. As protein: CASLNADTQYF.

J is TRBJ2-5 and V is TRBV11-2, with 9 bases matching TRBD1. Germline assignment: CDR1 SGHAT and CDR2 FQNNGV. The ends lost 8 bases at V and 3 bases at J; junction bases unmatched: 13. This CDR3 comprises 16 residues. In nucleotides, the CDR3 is TGTGCCAGCCCGAAAGTGGGACAGGGCTCGAAAGAGACCCAGTACTTC. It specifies CASPKVGQGSKETQYF.

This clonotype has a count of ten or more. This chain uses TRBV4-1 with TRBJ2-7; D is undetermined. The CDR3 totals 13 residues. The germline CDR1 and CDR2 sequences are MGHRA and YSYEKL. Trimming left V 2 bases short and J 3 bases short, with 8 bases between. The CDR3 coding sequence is TGCGCCAGCAGCCAATCGTCCGTCTACGAGCAGTACTTC. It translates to CASSQSSVYEQYF.

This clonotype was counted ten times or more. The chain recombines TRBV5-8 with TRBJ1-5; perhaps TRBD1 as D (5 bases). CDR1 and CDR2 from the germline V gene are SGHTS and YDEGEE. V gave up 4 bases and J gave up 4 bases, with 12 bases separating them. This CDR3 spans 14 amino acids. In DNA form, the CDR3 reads TGTGCCAGCAGCACGGGACTGGCGAATCAGCCCCAGCATTTT. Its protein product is CASSTGLANQPQHF.

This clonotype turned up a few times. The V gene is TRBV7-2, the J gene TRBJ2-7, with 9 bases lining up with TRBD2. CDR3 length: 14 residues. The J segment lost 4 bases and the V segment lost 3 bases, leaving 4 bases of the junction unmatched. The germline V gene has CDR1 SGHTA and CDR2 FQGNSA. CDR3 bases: TGTGCCAGCAGCTTCTCGGGACTAGCTTACGAGCAGTACTTC. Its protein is CASSFSGLAYEQYF.

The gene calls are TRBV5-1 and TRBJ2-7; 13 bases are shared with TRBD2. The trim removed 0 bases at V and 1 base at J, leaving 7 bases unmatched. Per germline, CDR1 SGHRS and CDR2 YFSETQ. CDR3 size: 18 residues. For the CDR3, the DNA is TGCGCCAGCAGCTTGGGGGCAACTAGCGGGAGGGCATCCTACGAGCAGTACTTC. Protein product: CASSLGATSGRASYEQYF.

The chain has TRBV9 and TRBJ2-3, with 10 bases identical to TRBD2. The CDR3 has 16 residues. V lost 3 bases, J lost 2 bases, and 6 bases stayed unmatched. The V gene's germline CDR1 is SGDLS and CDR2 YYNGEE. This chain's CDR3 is CASSGSTSGNTDTQYF. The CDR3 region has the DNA TGTGCCAGCAGCGGATCTACTAGCGGGAACACAGATACGCAGTATTTT.

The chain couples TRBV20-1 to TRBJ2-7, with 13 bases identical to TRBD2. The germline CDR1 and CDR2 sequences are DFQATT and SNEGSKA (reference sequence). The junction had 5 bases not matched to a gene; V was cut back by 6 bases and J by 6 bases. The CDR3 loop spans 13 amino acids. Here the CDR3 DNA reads TGCAGTGCCTGGACTAGCGGGAGTTTCGAGCAGTACTTC. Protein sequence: CSAWTSGSFEQYF.

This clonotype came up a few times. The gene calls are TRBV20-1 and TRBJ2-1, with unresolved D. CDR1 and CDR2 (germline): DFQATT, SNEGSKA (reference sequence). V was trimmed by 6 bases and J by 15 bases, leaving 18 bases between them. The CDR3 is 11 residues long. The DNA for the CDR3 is TGCAGTGCCCTGGATGGATCGGAAGCGTTCTTC. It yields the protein CSALDGSEAFF.

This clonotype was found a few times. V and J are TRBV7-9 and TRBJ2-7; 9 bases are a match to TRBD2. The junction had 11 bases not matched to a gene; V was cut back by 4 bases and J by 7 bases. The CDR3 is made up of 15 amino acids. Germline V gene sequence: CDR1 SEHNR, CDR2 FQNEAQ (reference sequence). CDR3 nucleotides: TGTGCCAGCAGCTCGCCGGGACTAGCTATTAGGGAGCAGTACTTC. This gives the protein CASSSPGLAIREQYF.

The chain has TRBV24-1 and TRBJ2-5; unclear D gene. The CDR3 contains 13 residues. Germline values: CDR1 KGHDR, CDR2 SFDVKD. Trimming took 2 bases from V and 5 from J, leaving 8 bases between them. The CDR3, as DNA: TGTGCCACCAGTGATTCGGCGAGGGAGACCCAGTACTTC. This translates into CATSDSARETQYF.

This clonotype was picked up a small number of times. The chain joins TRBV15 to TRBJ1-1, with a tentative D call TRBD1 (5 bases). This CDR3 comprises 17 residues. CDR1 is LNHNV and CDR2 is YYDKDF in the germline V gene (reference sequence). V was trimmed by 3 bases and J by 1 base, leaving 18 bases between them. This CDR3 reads CATSSVLRGPTNTEAFF. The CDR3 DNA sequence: TGTGCCACCAGCAGTGTCTTGAGGGGCCCAACGAACACTGAAGCTTTCTTT.

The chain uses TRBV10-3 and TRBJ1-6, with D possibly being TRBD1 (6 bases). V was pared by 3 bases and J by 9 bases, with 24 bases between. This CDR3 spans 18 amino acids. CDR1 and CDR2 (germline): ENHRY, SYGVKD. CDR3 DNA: TGTGCCATCAGTGACGGCTATTCGGACAGTCGCCTGAGTTCACCCCTCCACTTT. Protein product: CAISDGYSDSRLSSPLHF.

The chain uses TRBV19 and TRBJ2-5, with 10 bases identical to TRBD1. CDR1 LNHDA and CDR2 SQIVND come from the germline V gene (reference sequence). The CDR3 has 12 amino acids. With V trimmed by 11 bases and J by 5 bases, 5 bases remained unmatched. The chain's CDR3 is CASGTGVETQYF. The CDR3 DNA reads TGTGCCTCCGGGACAGGGGTCGAGACCCAGTACTTC.

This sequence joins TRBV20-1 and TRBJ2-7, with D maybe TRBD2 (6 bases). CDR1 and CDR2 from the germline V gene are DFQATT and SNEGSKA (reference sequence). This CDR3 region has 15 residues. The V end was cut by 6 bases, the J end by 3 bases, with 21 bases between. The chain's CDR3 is CSANRGRTTDYEQYF. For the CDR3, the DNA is TGCAGTGCCAATCGGGGAAGGACTACCGACTACGAGCAGTACTTC.

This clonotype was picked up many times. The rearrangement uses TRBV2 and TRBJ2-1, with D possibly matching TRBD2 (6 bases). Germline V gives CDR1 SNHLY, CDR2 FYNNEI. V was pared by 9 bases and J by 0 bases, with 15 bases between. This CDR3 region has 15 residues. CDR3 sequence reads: CASPGLQTSYNEQFF. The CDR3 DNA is TGTGCCAGTCCGGGACTCCAAACCTCCTACAATGAGCAGTTCTTC.

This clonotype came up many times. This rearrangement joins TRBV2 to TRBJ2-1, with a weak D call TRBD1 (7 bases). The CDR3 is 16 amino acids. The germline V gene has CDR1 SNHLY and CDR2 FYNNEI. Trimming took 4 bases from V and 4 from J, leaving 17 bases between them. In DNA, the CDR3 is TGTGCCAGCAGTGGACAGGGCCGGGGGTTTTACAATGAGCAGTTCTTC. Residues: CASSGQGRGFYNEQFF.

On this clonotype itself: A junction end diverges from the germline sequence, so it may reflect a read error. CDR3 DNA: TGTGCCAGCAGGTTAGCAACAGGCCCGGGACAGACCCTCCACTTT. Translation gives CASRLATGPGQTLHF. The chain is built from TRBV11-3 and TRBJ1-6, with 7 bases fitting TRBD1. CDR1 and CDR2 from the germline V gene are SGHNT and YENEEA. This CDR3 spans 15 amino acids.

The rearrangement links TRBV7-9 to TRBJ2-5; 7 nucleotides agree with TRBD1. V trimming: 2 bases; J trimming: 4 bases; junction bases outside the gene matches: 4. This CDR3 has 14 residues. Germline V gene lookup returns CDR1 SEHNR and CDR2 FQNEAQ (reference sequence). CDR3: CASSLRGQAETQYF. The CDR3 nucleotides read TGTGCCAGCAGCTTAAGGGGGCAGGCAGAGACCCAGTACTTC.

This CDR3 reads CASSLAGRMNTEAFF. For the CDR3, the DNA is TGTGCCAGCAGCTTAGCAGGCAGAATGAACACTGAAGCTTTCTTT. This chain joins TRBV7-9 and TRBJ1-1; D uncertain. V was shortened by 0 bases and J by 0 bases, with 8 bases between the two germline ends. Germline V gene lookup returns CDR1 SEHNR and CDR2 FQNEAQ (reference sequence). This CDR3 region has 15 residues. Looking up the rest from reference TRBV7-9 and TRBJ1-1 gives the full variable domain: DTGVSQNPRHKITKRGQNVTFRCDPISEHNRLYWYRQTLGQGPEFLTYFQNEAQLEKSRLLSDRFSAERPKGSFSTLEIQRTEQGDSAMYLCASSLAGRMNTEAFFGQGTRLTVV.

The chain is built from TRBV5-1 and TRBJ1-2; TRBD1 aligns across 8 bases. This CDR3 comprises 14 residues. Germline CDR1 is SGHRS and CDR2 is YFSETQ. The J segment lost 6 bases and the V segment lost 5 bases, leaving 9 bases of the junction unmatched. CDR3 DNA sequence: TGCGCCAGCAGGCGGACAGGGAAAAGCGATGGCTACACCTTC. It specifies CASRRTGKSDGYTF.

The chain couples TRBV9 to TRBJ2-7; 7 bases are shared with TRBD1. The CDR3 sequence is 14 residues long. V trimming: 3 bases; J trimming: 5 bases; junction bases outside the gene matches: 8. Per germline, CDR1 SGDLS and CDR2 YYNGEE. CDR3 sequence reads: CASSGSNRGHEQYF. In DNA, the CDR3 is TGTGCCAGCAGCGGATCGAACAGGGGACACGAGCAGTACTTC.

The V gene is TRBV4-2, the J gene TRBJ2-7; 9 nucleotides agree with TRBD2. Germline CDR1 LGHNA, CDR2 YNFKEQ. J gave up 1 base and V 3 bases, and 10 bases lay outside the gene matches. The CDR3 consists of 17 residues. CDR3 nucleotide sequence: TGTGCCAGCAGCCAGGTTAATAGCGGGAGCACGTCCTACGAGCAGTACTTC. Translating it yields CASSQVNSGSTSYEQYF.

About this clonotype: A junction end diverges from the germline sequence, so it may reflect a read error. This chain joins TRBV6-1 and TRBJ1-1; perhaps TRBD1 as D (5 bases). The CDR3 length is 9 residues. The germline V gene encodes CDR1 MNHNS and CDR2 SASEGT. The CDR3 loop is CASSEQGYF. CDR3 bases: TGTGCCAGCAGTGAGCAGGGTTACTTT.

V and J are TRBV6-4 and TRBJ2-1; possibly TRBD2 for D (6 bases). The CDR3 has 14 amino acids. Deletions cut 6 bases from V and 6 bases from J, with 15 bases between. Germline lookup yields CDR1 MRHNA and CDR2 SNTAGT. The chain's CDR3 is CASRRDLTANEQFF. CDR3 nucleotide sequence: TGTGCCAGCAGGCGGGACCTCACCGCCAATGAGCAGTTCTTC.

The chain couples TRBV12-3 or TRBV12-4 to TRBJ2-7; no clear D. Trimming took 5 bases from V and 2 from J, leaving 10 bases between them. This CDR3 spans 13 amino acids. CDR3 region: CASSPPGPYEQYF. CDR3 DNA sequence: TGTGCCAGCAGTCCGCCTGGGCCCTACGAGCAGTACTTC.

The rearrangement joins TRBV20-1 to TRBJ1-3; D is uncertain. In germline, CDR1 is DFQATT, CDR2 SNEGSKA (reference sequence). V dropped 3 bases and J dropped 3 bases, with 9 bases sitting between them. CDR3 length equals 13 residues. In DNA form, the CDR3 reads TGCAGTGCTAGGGAGGAGATTGGAAACACCATATATTTT. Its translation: CSAREEIGNTIYF.

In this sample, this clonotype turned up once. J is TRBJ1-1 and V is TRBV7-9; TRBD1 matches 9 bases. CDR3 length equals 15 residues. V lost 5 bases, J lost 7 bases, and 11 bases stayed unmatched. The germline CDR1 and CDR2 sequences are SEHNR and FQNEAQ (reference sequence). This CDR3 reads CASSRTTGGVSEAFF. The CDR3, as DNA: TGTGCCAGCAGCCGAACTACAGGGGGCGTGAGTGAAGCTTTCTTT.

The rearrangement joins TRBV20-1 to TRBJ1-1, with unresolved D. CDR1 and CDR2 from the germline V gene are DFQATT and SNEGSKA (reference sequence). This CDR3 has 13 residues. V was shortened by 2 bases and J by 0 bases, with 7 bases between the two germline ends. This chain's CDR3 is CSARTGMNTEAFF. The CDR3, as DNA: TGCAGTGCTAGAACTGGGATGAACACTGAAGCTTTCTTT.

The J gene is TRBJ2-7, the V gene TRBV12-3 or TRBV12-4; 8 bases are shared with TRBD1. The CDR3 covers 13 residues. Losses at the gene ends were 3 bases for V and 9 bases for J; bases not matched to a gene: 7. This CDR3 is CASSLTGESGQYF. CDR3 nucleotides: TGTGCCAGCAGTTTGACAGGGGAGAGCGGGCAGTACTTC.

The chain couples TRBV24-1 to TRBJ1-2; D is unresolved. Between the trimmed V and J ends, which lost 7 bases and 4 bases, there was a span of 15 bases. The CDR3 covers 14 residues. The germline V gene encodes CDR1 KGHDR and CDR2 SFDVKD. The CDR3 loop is CATSADGSSYGYTF. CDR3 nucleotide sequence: TGTGCCACCAGCGCAGACGGGTCCAGCTATGGCTACACCTTC.